This T cell receptor (beta chain) was captured by sequencing in a study of T cells expressing NK-cell markers. CDR1 and CDR2 (germline): MNHEY, SVGAGI. The CDR3 runs 13 residues. Following a re-call of the 5' RACE reads, TCRdb has one entry per CDR3 protein and lacks DNA. The sample is made up of 150,000 to 160,000 distinct CDR3 sequences, and the top ten hold 37% of it. This clonotype originated in a woman between 45 and 60 years old in good health. Sequenced: blood T cells: a sorted CD56 or NKG2C T cell subset, CD4+ or CD8+ T cells, or bulk PBMC T cells (not recorded which). The V call is TRBV6-5, the J call TRBJ1-1; TCRdb picks TRBD1, but there is no DNA to check that call. CDR3 sequence reads: CASSYLKGREAFF.